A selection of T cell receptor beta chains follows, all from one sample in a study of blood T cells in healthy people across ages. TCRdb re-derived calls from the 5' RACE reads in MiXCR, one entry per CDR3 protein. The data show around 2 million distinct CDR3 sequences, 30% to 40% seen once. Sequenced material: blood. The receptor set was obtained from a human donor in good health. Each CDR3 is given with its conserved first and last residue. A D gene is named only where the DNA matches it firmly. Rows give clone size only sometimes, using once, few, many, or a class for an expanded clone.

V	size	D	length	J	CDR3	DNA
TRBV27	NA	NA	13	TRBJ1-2	CASSFSVGYGYTF	TGTGCCAGCAGTTTTTCGGTCGGGTATGGCTACACCTTC
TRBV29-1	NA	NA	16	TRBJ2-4	CSVEVRGSVAKNIQYF	TGCAGCGTTGAAGTTCGGGGGTCCGTAGCCAAAAACATTCAGTACTTC
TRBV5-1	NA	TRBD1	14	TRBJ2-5	CASSPPTGGDEQYF	TGCGCCAGCAGCCCCCCGACAGGGGGCGATGAGCAGTACTTC
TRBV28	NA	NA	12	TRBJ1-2	CASSLGRLGYTF	TGTGCCAGCAGTTTGGGACGGCTCGGCTACACCTTC
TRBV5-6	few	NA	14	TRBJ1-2	CASSAGRPNYGYTF	TGTGCCAGCAGCGCGGGACGGCCTAACTATGGCTACACCTTC
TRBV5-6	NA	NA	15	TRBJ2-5	CASSLRFLRRETQYF	TGTGCCAGCAGCTTGAGGTTTTTGAGGAGGGAGACCCAGTACTTC
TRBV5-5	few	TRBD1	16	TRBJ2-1	CASSYRQGRLPLKEFF	TGTGCCAGCAGCTATAGACAGGGTAGGCTTCCGCTAAAGGAGTTCTTC
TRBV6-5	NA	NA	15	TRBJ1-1	CASSHSSGVGTEAFF	TGTGCCAGCAGTCACTCTTCCGGGGTGGGCACTGAAGCTTTCTTT
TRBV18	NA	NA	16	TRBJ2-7	CASSPNLRTLSYEQYF	TGTGCCAGCTCACCAAACCTCAGGACTCTCTCCTACGAGCAGTACTTC
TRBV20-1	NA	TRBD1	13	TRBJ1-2	CSASRQGINGYTF	TGCAGTGCTAGCAGACAGGGGATCAACGGCTACACCTTC
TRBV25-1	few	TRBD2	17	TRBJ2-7	CASSAQRGGIRSYEQYF	TGTGCCAGCAGTGCTCAGCGGGGGGGCATAAGGTCCTACGAGCAGTACTTC
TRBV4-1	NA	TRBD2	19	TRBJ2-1	CASSQDLGAGGFFGNKQFF	TGCGCCAGCAGCCAAGATCTAGGAGCGGGGGGATTCTTTGGCAATAAGCAGTTCTTC
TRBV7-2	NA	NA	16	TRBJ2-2	CASSLGFPHNTGELFF	TGTGCCAGCAGCTTAGGGTTCCCTCATAACACCGGGGAGCTGTTTTTT
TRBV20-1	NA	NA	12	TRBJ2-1	CSARGLRHEQFF	TGCAGTGCTAGAGGCCTTCGCCATGAGCAGTTCTTC
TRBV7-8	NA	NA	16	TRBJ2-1	CASSPRVGRVSREQFF	TGTGCCAGCAGCCCCCGAGTCGGTCGCGTGTCTCGTGAGCAGTTCTTC
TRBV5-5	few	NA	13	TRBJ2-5	CASSFRPQETQYF	TGTGCCAGCAGCTTTCGGCCACAAGAGACCCAGTACTTC
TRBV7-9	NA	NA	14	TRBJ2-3	CASSSSGDRDTQYF	TGTGCCAGCAGCTCATCAGGGGACCGGGATACGCAGTATTTT